A selection of T cell receptor beta chains follows, all from one sample in a study of blood T cells in healthy people across ages. Using its own MiXCR run on the 5' RACE reads, TCRdb lists one record per CDR3 protein. There are roughly 1.5 million distinct CDR3 sequences in the sample; 35% to 45% occur only once, and around 4% lies in the top ten. Sequencing was carried out using blood. Receptors originate from a woman aged 18-35 years in good health. Both conserved end residues are trimmed from each CDR3. Clone size appears in some rows only: once, few, many, or a class for an expanded clone.

V	J	size	CDR3
TRBV2	TRBJ2-1	NA	ASKGTGVPDEQF
TRBV27	TRBJ2-1	few	ASSLGAGGPERF
TRBV10-3	TRBJ1-6	NA	AISEPGNNSPLH
TRBV2	TRBJ2-7	NA	ASRATSGFNYEQY
TRBV29-1	TRBJ2-3	NA	SAKIGRSTTSTDTQY
TRBV18	TRBJ1-4	NA	ASSPRTVATNEKLF
TRBV10-2	TRBJ2-3	few	ASRVWDRALSDTQY
TRBV6-1	TRBJ2-5	NA	ASSPDRALGTQY
TRBV10-3	TRBJ1-1	NA	AISESLLNTEAF
TRBV7-2	TRBJ1-6	few	VSSLEQGSSYNSPLH
TRBV20-1	NA	few	SARVPGGETQY
TRBV27	TRBJ2-1	few	ASSLGLGTGENEQF
TRBV20-1	TRBJ2-1	NA	SARTDNEQF
TRBV30	TRBJ2-1	few	AWSVPVGEQF
TRBV11-2	TRBJ2-1	few	ASSLEAGAHNEQF
TRBV7-2	TRBJ2-7	NA	ASSLVSPLVAGANEQY
TRBV4-3	TRBJ1-2	few	ASSQSPGTGYT
TRBV7-8	TRBJ1-6	few	ASKIEGAWNSPLH
TRBV9	NA	NA	ASSASPGAGAHEQY
TRBV12-3/TRBV12-4	TRBJ2-3	few	ASSLGPPNTDTQY
TRBV5-6	TRBJ1-1	NA	ASSLGEAQAF
TRBV20-1	TRBJ1-5	many	SATLPQPPQH
TRBV29-1	TRBJ1-2	few	SARPGSQSRYT
TRBV20-1	TRBJ1-6	NA	SARGPGTTYNSPLH
TRBV4-1	TRBJ2-1	few	ASSQGHTSSSAEQF
TRBV2	TRBJ1-2	NA	ASRLGSTYGYT
TRBV20-1	TRBJ2-3	NA	SARRAGATTDTQY
TRBV7-9	TRBJ2-7	NA	ASSPDQGPASYEQY
TRBV27	TRBJ2-1	NA	ASSGTSGRWDEQF
TRBV29-1	TRBJ2-3	NA	SVDTGVDTQY
TRBV29-1	TRBJ2-1	many	SVEGLAGSEQF
TRBV28	TRBJ1-5	few	ASYGAGWYSNQPQH
TRBV27	TRBJ2-5	few	ASSLSLGLAGETQY
TRBV21-1	TRBJ2-1	few	ASSASATPTGEQF
TRBV25-1	TRBJ2-7	few	ASSEPTDTGTSSYEQY
TRBV7-9	TRBJ2-1	NA	ASSPGTSSSYNEQF
TRBV7-2	TRBJ1-4	few	ASSSRDRVGEKLF
TRBV2	TRBJ2-1	NA	ASRRGGGSYNEQF
TRBV9	TRBJ2-1	NA	ASSLGGASGDLYNEQF
TRBV2	TRBJ2-5	NA	ASSVRDQY
TRBV7-2	TRBJ2-5	few	ASSTPLKTTKETQY
TRBV20-1	TRBJ1-1	NA	SARNTLGGTEAF
TRBV6-5	TRBJ2-7	NA	ASSYRSASSYEQY
TRBV20-1	TRBJ1-6	NA	SARKGQGEPLH
TRBV5-1	NA	NA	ASSLDGDFYNEQY
TRBV7-9	TRBJ2-1	NA	ASSSGLAGPSYNEQF
TRBV27	TRBJ1-4	NA	ASRGLRGTNEKLF
TRBV20-1	TRBJ2-7	NA	SAHSGTYEQY
TRBV6-2/TRBV6-3	TRBJ1-5	few	AIGQTGLSQPQH
TRBV20-1	TRBJ1-5	few	SARDLMGVNQPQH
TRBV20-1	TRBJ2-7	NA	SARDPSGTSYEQY
TRBV28	TRBJ2-5	few	AAKGVASGKETQY
TRBV9	TRBJ1-4	NA	ASSVTVATNEKLF
TRBV5-1	TRBJ2-1	NA	ASSFGDRAYNEQF
TRBV12-3/TRBV12-4	TRBJ2-1	NA	ASSFGGQYNEQF
TRBV29-1	TRBJ2-7	NA	SVELQITPYEQY
TRBV11-2	TRBJ1-5	few	ASSLDGGLSNQPQH
TRBV18	TRBJ2-3	NA	ASSPSGTGAGDTQY
TRBV28	NA	NA	ASSLRNREQY
TRBV4-2	TRBJ2-7	few	ASSHRTSGAYEQY